The source of this T cell receptor (beta chain) is a study of technical replicates of blood from several donors. Profiled with immunoSEQ multiplex PCR; TCRdb holds only in-frame clones, not every one. The sample includes approximately 80,000 clones, approximately 91% of them seen just once. V was pared by 6 bases and J by 6 bases, with 12 bases of the junction left unmatched. The germline CDR1 and CDR2 sequences are SGHTS and YDEGEE. CDR3 length: 15 residues. Specimen: T cells isolated from PBMCs. This TCR came from a human donor in good health. The chain combines TRBV5-8 with TRBJ2-7; TRBD1 matches 10 bases. CDR3 region: CASTIEGQGMSEQYF. The CDR3 DNA sequence: TGTGCCAGCACCATAGAGGGACAGGGGATGAGCGAGCAGTACTTC. The full variable domain, in which reference TRBV5-8 and TRBJ2-7 provide the parts outside the CDR3, is EAGVTQSPTHLIKTRGQQATLRCSPISGHTSVYWYQQALGLGLQFLLWYDEGEERNRGNFPPRFSGRQFPNYSSELNVNALELEDSALYLCASTIEGQGMSEQYFGPGTRLTVT.